The present entry profiles one T cell receptor (beta chain) with its context. Its antigen is unidentified. Replicate PCRs from sorted subsets contained approximately 200 ng DNA, which is some 29,000 T cell genomes. Generated by immunoSEQ multiplex PCR, the TCRdb table keeps only in-frame clones and is missing some. The data hold under 2,000,000 clones, with about 95% observed a single time. This entry is derived from a study of shared clonotypes between healthy human individuals. Naive CD8 cells comprised CD45RO-negative, CCR7-positively selected cells, excluding terminally differentiated effector memory CD45RA+ cells. The trim removed 8 bases at V and 0 bases at J, leaving 6 bases unmatched. Germline V lookup: CDR1 SNHLY, CDR2 FYNNEI. This CDR3 contains 15 residues. Study-level findings and limits: A reduction in generation probabilities was seen for non-shared clonotypes relative to those shared by all four donors. Tissues were not sampled, only blood, and their repertoires likely differ. Among a few donors, roughly 5% of naive CD4 clonotypes were found in common.

The sample comprised naive CD8+ T cells sorted from blood. The V and J genes are TRBV2 and TRBJ2-1, with TRBD2 matching 8 bases. The receptor comes from a young man in good health. The CDR3 reads CASRTSGSSYNEQFF. The CDR3 DNA reads as TGTGCCAGCCGAACTAGCGGAAGCTCCTACAATGAGCAGTTCTTC.